This is a list of T cell receptor beta chains from one sample in a study of shared clonotypes between healthy human individuals. TCRdb's copy holds only in-frame clones and misses some; the assay was immunoSEQ multiplex PCR. Found here are roughly 890,000 clones, 92% of them singletons; the top ten hold about 24%. Sequenced input: naive CD8+ T cells sorted from blood. The receptor set was obtained from a man under 40 in good health. The CDR3 runs from the conserved cysteine through the conserved F or W. The D gene is left open where the match is weak.

d_call,j_call,v_call,cdr3_aa
TRBD1,TRBJ2-7,TRBV7-9,CASSPIMGQGIEQYF
.,TRBJ2-7,TRBV5-1,CASSFRDSLYEQYF
.,TRBJ1-1,TRBV5-5,CASSLGTQGNMNTEAFF
TRBD2,TRBJ2-1,TRBV15,CATSSSIFEGGIDEQFF
.,TRBJ2-1,TRBV14,CASSQVGQAPYNEQFF
TRBD1,TRBJ2-7,TRBV19,CASSNGQGAYEQYF
.,TRBJ2-1,TRBV25-1,CASSSGGGKFF
TRBD1,TRBJ1-5,TRBV7-9,CASSLDRGRNQPQHF
.,TRBJ1-1,TRBV7-3,CASSLIGLGTEAFF
TRBD1,TRBJ2-7,TRBV18,CASSPGTGGTSYEQYF
.,TRBJ1-1,TRBV5-1,CASSLGTGNTEAFF
.,TRBJ1-4,TRBV6-1,CASTQVEKLFF
.,TRBJ1-4,TRBV7-6,CASSKTGYEKLFF
TRBD2,TRBJ2-7,TRBV7-9,CASSPREGSEQYF